These 7 T cell receptor beta chains were all obtained from the same sample, sequenced in a study of a mutant IDH1 vaccine in newly diagnosed glioma. Time point indicated: baseline, week 1 (first vaccination visit). The sample's treatment: pre-vaccination baseline after standard-of-care therapy. TCRdb keeps only in-frame clones here, not all; method: immunoSEQ multiplex PCR. The data show about 69,000 clones, with 65% to 90% seen just once and 2.5% to 3.5% held by the top ten. The starting material was PBMCs, obtained from a glioma patient treated with radiotherapy, temozolomide or both. These receptors originate from a young man with glioma.

The gene calls are TRBV5-4 and TRBJ1-1; 7 positions agree with TRBD1. The CDR3 extends over 16 amino acids. Trimming at V came to 0 bases and at J to 1 base, leaving 6 bases not matched to a gene. CDR1 is SGHNT and CDR2 is YYREEE in the germline V gene (reference sequence). The CDR3 DNA follows: TGTGCCAGCAGCTTGGGTAGGGGGCGGCGGAACACTGAAGCTTTCTTT. It yields the protein CASSLGRGRRNTEAFF.

V and J are TRBV28 and TRBJ2-7; 9 positions agree with TRBD1. V dropped 3 bases and J dropped 0; count of bases not matched to a gene: 3. Germline loops: CDR1 MDHEN, CDR2 SYDVKM. CDR3 length: 15 residues. CDR3 DNA: TGTGCCAGCAGTTTTCCGGACAGGGGCTCCTACGAGCAGTACTTC. Translation gives CASSFPDRGSYEQYF.

The chain joins TRBV19 to TRBJ1-4, with D perhaps TRBD1 (5 bases). V lost 7 bases, J lost 5 bases, and 23 bases lay in between. The germline CDR1 and CDR2 sequences are LNHDA and SQIVND (reference sequence). The CDR3 runs to 17 residues. The CDR3 DNA sequence: TGTGCCAGTACGAGTCCGGGACTCGTTCCCCCGAATGAAAAACTGTTTTTT. As protein: CASTSPGLVPPNEKLFF.

This chain links TRBV6-5 with TRBJ1-1; 7 positions match TRBD1. This CDR3 is 13 amino acids long. The V gene's germline CDR1 is MNHEY and CDR2 SVGAGI. The J segment lost 6 bases and the V segment lost 7 bases, leaving 8 bases of the junction unmatched. The CDR3 DNA sequence: TGTGCCAGCATAGAGACAGGGTTCGCTGAAGCTTTCTTT. Amino acid sequence: CASIETGFAEAFF.

This rearrangement joins TRBV7-8 to TRBJ2-3, with 8 bases matching TRBD2. With 6 bases clipped from V and 0 bases from J, the junction kept 11 bases outside the gene matches. Germline assignment: CDR1 SGHVS and CDR2 FQNEAQ. This CDR3 contains 17 residues. The CDR3 DNA reads TGTGCCAGCAGGTCTCAGCGGGGGCTACTAAGCACAGATACGCAGTATTTT. The encoded protein is CASRSQRGLLSTDTQYF.

The V gene is TRBV5-1, the J gene TRBJ2-3; 7 bases line up with TRBD1. V lost 4 bases and J lost 1; bases outside the gene matches: 3. The CDR3 loop spans 14 amino acids. CDR1 and CDR2 (germline): SGHRS, YFSETQ. DNA of the CDR3: TGCGCCAGCAGCGGCACAGGGGGCACAGATACGCAGTATTTT. Its protein product is CASSGTGGTDTQYF.

The rearrangement uses TRBV6-5 and TRBJ1-1; D not certain. The CDR3 is made up of 13 amino acids. Germline CDR1 MNHEY, CDR2 SVGAGI. The V end lost 4 bases, the J end lost 1 base, and 7 bases lay between the germline ends. DNA for the CDR3: TGTGCCAGCAGTTCCCTAGAGAACACTGAAGCTTTCTTT. Translating it yields CASSSLENTEAFF.